What follows is one T cell receptor (beta chain) and its context. CDR3 length equals 15 residues. Germline CDR1 LGHNA, CDR2 YNFKEQ. Deletions cut 5 bases from V and 5 bases from J, with 16 bases between. This record comes from a study of blood T cell repertoires in COVID-19. This table comes from immunoSEQ multiplex PCR, and its TCRdb copy is limited to in-frame clones, with some not included. The table lists some 30,000 clones, around 85% of them singletons, with around 28% in the top ten. This TCR was recovered from an elderly woman with COVID-19, enrolled during active disease. The V and J genes are TRBV4-2 and TRBJ1-5; possible D gene TRBD1, 6 bases. The sequencing input was peripheral blood. CDR3 in amino acids: CASSSVGGRDQPQHF. The CDR3, as DNA: TGTGCCAGCAGCAGCGTCGGGGGGCGCGATCAGCCCCAGCATTTT.